This T cell receptor (beta chain) appears in the sequencing data of a study of identical twins. The CDR3 has 13 amino acids. Trimming took off 2 bases at V and 10 bases at J, with 15 bases between the two ends. Germline CDR1 and CDR2: DFQATT and SNEGSKA (reference sequence). TCRdb reanalysed the 5' RACE reads using MiXCR and keeps one entry per CDR3 protein. This sample has 1,800,000 or so distinct CDR3 sequences, with 25% to 35% found just once. Sequenced material: cord blood. This chain links TRBV20-1 with TRBJ1-5; no reliable D call. The source is a newborn girl in good health. The CDR3 loop is CSARWEAKGPQHF. The CDR3, as DNA: TGCAGTGCTAGATGGGAGGCCAAGGGACCCCAGCATTTT.